The sequence of this T cell receptor (beta chain) was determined in a study of blood T cells in healthy people across ages. This clonotype has ten or more counts. Looked up from germline, CDR1 is MDHEN and CDR2 is SYDVKM. The length of the CDR3 is 14 residues. Trimming cost V 6 bases and J 1 base, with 13 bases left between them. Combining a sample-barcoded 5' primer with a J-beta primer mix, a second PCR ran for roughly 7 to 12 cycles. TCRdb reprocessed the 5' RACE reads with MiXCR, giving one entry per CDR3 protein. The sample includes more than 900,000 distinct CDR3 sequences, roughly 28% seen only once; the top ten take about 10%. This sample also belongs to another study, concerning T cells of mothers and their children. That source notes: Samples came from a few healthy Caucasian mothers and their six children.

The sequence was collected from a woman in her forties in good health. This chain uses TRBV28 with TRBJ2-7; D uncertain. Sequencing used blood. The CDR3 bases are TGTGCCAGCAGGACCCAAGGGATGTCCTACGAGCAGTACTTC. This translates into CASRTQGMSYEQYF.